The 15 T cell receptor beta chains listed next were all sequenced from one sample in a study of cytomegalovirus exposure and HLA in healthy donors. Use of 60 Vbeta and 13 Jbeta primers characterized the PCR. Using immunoSEQ multiplex PCR, the repertoire was profiled, and TCRdb retains in-frame clones only, with some absent. The sample contains around 150,000 clones, roughly 80% of which appear only once. Sequences were obtained from PBMCs. Receptor source: a man between 18 and 35 years old in good health and CMV-seronegative.

DNA of the CDR3: TGTGCCAGCAGCAACTACAGGGGAGCCTATGGCTACACCTTC. Encoded protein: CASSNYRGAYGYTF. The chain recombines TRBV5-6 with TRBJ1-2, with TRBD1 matching 7 bases. This CDR3 has 14 residues. The V gene end was trimmed by 4 bases and the J gene end by 4 bases; junction bases not matched to a gene: 7. CDR1 and CDR2 from the germline V gene are SGHDT and YYEEEE.

DNA for the CDR3: TGTGCCACCGGGAACACAGATACGCAGTATTTT. Protein product: CATGNTDTQYF. The V gene is TRBV7-2, the J gene TRBJ2-3; a possible D gene is TRBD2 (5 bases). The CDR3 is 11 residues long. Deletions cut 10 bases from V and 2 bases from J, with 7 bases between. Germline CDR1 SGHTA, CDR2 FQGNSA.

The rearrangement uses TRBV27 and TRBJ1-2; TRBD1 matches 7 bases. Per the germline V gene, CDR1 is MNHEY and CDR2 is SMNVEV (reference sequence). This CDR3 is 13 amino acids long. Trimming at V came to 5 bases and at J to 6 bases, leaving 6 bases not matched to a gene. CDR3 sequence: CASSPRQGNGYTF. The CDR3 nucleotides are TGTGCCAGCAGTCCCCGACAGGGAAATGGCTACACCTTC.

Only a few counts were recorded for this clone. J is TRBJ1-5 and V is TRBV18; a weak D match, TRBD1 (5 bases). The CDR3 spans 14 residues. Germline V gene sequence: CDR1 KGHSH, CDR2 LQKENI. The ends were cut back, 3 bases at V and 6 bases at J, with 12 bases in the middle. As DNA, the CDR3 is TGTGCCAGCTCACCTGGGGGACTGAGTCAGCCCCAGCATTTT. Its translation: CASSPGGLSQPQHF.

Only a few counts were recorded for this clone. This chain links TRBV6-5 with TRBJ2-2; the match to TRBD2 covers 8 bases. The CDR3 runs 14 residues. With V trimmed by 5 bases and J by 4 bases, 3 bases remained unmatched. Germline assignment: CDR1 MNHEY and CDR2 SVGAGI. The CDR3 bases are TGTGCCAGCAGTAGCGGGAGCACCACCGGGGAGCTGTTTTTT. It yields the protein CASSSGSTTGELFF.

This chain uses TRBV19 with TRBJ2-7; D unclear. The CDR3 covers 15 residues. V lost 2 bases and J 2 bases, leaving 13 bases between the germline ends. Germline CDR1 LNHDA, CDR2 SQIVND (reference sequence). The CDR3 bases are TGTGCCAGTAGTATAAGCCCGGCGGCCGCCTACGAGCAGTACTTC. Translation: CASSISPAAAYEQYF. The full variable domain, with the rest looked up from reference TRBV19 and TRBJ2-7, is DGGITQSPKYLFRKEGQNVTLSCEQNLNHDAMYWYRQDPGQGLRLIYYSQIVNDFQKGDIAEGYSVSREKKESFPLTVTSAQKNPTAFYLCASSISPAAAYEQYFGPGTRLTVT.

V usage is TRBV19 and J usage is TRBJ2-2; TRBD1 agrees at 7 bases. Germline values: CDR1 LNHDA, CDR2 SQIVND (reference sequence). With V trimmed by 4 bases and J by 2 bases, 4 bases remained unmatched. The CDR3 is 15 amino acids. CDR3 in DNA: TGTGCCAGTAGTAGGGGGACAGAAAACACCGGGGAGCTGTTTTTT. This codes for CASSRGTENTGELFF.

A single count supports this clone. This chain joins TRBV12-5 and TRBJ2-3; perhaps TRBD2 as D (6 bases). CDR1 LGHNT and CDR2 FRNRAP come from the germline V gene. The CDR3 has 14 residues. V was clipped by 3 bases and J by 4 bases, with 11 bases between them. The CDR3 reads CASGFVGSPDTQYF. DNA for the CDR3: TGTGCTAGTGGTTTCGTCGGGAGCCCAGATACGCAGTATTTT.

The rearrangement uses TRBV5-6 and TRBJ1-1; D gene uncertain. CDR3 length equals 14 residues. Germline V gives CDR1 SGHDT, CDR2 YYEEEE. Trimming shortened V by 4 bases and J by 6 bases, and 16 bases separated the two germline ends. The CDR3, as DNA: TGTGCCAGCAGCCAATTGGCGGTCACGGCTGAAGCTTTCTTT. Its translation: CASSQLAVTAEAFF. Full variable domain (remainder filled in from reference TRBV5-6 and TRBJ1-1): DAGVTQSPTHLIKTRGQQVTLRCSPKSGHDTVSWYQQALGQGPQFIFQYYEEEERQRGNFPDRFSGHQFPNYSSELNVNALLLGDSALYLCASSQLAVTAEAFFGQGTRLTVV.

The chain carries TRBV7-2 and TRBJ2-1; 10 bases are shared with TRBD1. This CDR3 is 18 amino acids long. J lost 6 bases, V lost 3 bases, and 14 bases had no gene match. Germline CDR1 reads SGHTA; CDR2 reads FQGNSA. CDR3: CASSFRQGAAQTLNEQFF. The CDR3 bases are TGTGCCAGCAGCTTCCGACAGGGGGCAGCCCAAACTCTCAATGAGCAGTTCTTC.

This clone was counted a few times. The CDR3 region has the DNA TGTGCCAGCAGCCAAGCGGGGACCGCGCAGTACTTC. Translated, it gives CASSQAGTAQYF. The gene calls are TRBV11-3 and TRBJ2-7; TRBD2 aligns across 7 bases. Trimming at V came to 5 bases and at J to 9 bases, leaving 7 bases not matched to a gene. The CDR3 is 12 amino acids. Germline V gene lookup returns CDR1 SGHNT and CDR2 YENEEA.

The chain employs TRBV18 and TRBJ2-7; 8 bases are shared with TRBD2. The CDR3 runs 18 residues. J was trimmed by 6 bases and V by 5 bases; bases with no gene match: 21. Looked up from germline, CDR1 is KGHSH and CDR2 is LQKENI. CDR3 loop: CASSSSGAGSGAPGEQYF. DNA for the CDR3: TGTGCCAGCTCAAGTAGTGGGGCGGGTAGCGGGGCCCCTGGCGAGCAGTACTTC.

This CDR3 reads CASSFGASGIQDTQYF. In DNA, the CDR3 is TGTGCCAGCAGCTTTGGGGCCAGCGGGATACAAGATACGCAGTATTTT. The chain has TRBV5-5 and TRBJ2-3, with 7 bases fitting TRBD2. Per the germline V gene, CDR1 is SGHKS and CDR2 is YYEKEE (reference sequence). After removal of 2 bases from V and 5 bases from J, the junction contained 11 bases not matched to a gene. This CDR3 has 16 amino acids.

V usage is TRBV27 and J usage is TRBJ1-2, with D tentatively TRBD1 (5 bases). From germline, CDR1 is MNHEY and CDR2 SMNVEV (reference sequence). Trimming took off 6 bases at V and 8 bases at J, with 19 bases between the two ends. The CDR3 spans 14 residues. CDR3: CASRPMGEGGGYTF. As DNA, the CDR3 is TGTGCCAGCAGGCCCATGGGGGAGGGCGGAGGCTACACCTTC.

The chain recombines TRBV7-9 with TRBJ1-1; D perhaps matches TRBD1 (6 bases). CDR3 length: 12 residues. Trimming pared 1 base from V and 12 bases from J, leaving 12 bases between. Germline V gene data show CDR1 as SEHNR and CDR2 as FQNEAQ (reference sequence). CDR3 bases: TGTGCCAGCAGCTTAGTAAGGGGGGGGACTTTCTTT. Its protein is CASSLVRGGTFF.